The following is a T cell receptor beta chain sequence with its context. The antigen remains unidentified. The record originates from a study of cytomegalovirus exposure and HLA in healthy donors. As for the study in general: The 130 or so validation repertoires and the approximately 690 first-cohort repertoires shared a platform, a later analysis reported.

The donors belonged to the approximately 120-subject validation cohort, separate from the 666-subject first cohort. Study outcomes and limitations: That first-cohort TCR clusters tended to co-occur in the 90 to 150 validation repertoires was found in a later analysis. Many donors carried some public TCRs, although rarity characterized most TCR sequences.

The table came from immunoSEQ multiplex PCR; TCRdb's copy has only in-frame clones and leaves some out. The sample contains almost 75,000 clones, about 85% of which appear only once. The CDR3 consists of 14 residues. The germline CDR1 and CDR2 sequences are SGHRS and YFSETQ. Trimming removed 1 base from V and 4 bases from J; junction bases left unmatched: 4. The rearrangement links TRBV5-1 to TRBJ1-2; 7 nucleotides match TRBD1. The sequenced sample was PBMCs. The TCR originated in a man aged 25 to 40 in good health and CMV-seronegative. The CDR3 sequence is CASSLQGGVYGYTF. Written as DNA, the CDR3 is TGCGCCAGCAGCTTGCAGGGGGGCGTCTATGGCTACACCTTC. Variable domain in full (rest from reference TRBV5-1 and TRBJ1-2): KAGVTQTPRYLIKTRGQQVTLSCSPISGHRSVSWYQQTPGQGLQFLFEYFSETQRNKGNFPGRFSGRQFSNSRSEMNVSTLELGDSALYLCASSLQGGVYGYTFGSGTRLTVV.